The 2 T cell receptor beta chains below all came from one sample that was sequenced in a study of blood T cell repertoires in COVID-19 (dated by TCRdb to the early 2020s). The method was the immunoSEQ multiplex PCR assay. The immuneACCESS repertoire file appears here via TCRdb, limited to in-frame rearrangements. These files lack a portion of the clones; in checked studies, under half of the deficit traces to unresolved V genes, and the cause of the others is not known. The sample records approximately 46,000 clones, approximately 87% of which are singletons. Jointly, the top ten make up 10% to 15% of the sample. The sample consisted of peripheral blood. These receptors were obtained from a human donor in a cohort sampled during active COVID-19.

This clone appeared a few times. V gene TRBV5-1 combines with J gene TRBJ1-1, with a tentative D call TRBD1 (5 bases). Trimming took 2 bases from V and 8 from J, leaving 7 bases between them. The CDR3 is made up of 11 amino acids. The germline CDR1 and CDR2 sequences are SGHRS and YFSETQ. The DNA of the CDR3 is TGCGCCAGCAGCTTCCAGGGAGAAGCTTTCTTT. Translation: CASSFQGEAFF.

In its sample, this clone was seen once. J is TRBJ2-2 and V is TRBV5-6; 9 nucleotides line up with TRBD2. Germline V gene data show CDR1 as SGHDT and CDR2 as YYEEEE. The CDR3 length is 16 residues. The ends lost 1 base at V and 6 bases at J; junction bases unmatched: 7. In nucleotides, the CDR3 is TGTGCCAGCAGCTTGTTTTGGCGGGGGGGCTCCGGGGAGCTGTTTTTT. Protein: CASSLFWRGGSGELFF.